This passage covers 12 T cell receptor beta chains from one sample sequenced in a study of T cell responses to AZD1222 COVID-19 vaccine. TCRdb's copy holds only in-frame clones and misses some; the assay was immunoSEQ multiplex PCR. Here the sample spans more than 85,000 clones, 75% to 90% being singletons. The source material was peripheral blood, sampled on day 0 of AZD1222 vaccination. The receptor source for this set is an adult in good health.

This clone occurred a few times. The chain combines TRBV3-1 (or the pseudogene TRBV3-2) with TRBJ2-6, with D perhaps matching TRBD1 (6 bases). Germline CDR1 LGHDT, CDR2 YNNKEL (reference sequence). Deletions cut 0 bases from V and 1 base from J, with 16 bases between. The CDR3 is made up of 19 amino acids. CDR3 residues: CASSQEDIFTGSGANVLTF. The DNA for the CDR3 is TGTGCCAGCAGCCAAGAGGACATCTTCACAGGGTCTGGGGCCAACGTCCTGACTTTC.

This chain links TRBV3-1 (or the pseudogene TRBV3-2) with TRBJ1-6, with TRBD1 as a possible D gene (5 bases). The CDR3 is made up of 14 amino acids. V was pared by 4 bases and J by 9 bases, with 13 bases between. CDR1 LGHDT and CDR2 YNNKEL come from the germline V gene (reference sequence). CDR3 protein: CASSPAGWSSPLHF. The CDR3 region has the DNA TGTGCCAGCAGCCCCGCAGGGTGGAGTTCACCCCTCCACTTT.

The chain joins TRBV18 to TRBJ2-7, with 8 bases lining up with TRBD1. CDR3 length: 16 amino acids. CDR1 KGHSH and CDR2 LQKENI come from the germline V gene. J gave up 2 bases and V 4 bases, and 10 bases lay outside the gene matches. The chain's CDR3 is CASSLVDRGSPYEQYF. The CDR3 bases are TGTGCCAGCTCACTCGTAGACAGGGGCAGTCCCTACGAGCAGTACTTC.

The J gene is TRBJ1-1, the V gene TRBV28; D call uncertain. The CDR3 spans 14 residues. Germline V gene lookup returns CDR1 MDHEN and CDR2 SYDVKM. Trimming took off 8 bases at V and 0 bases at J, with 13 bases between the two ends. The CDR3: CASVQPSLNTEAFF. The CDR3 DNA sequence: TGTGCCAGCGTCCAGCCCAGTCTGAACACTGAAGCTTTCTTT. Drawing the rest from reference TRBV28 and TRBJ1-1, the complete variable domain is DVKVTQSSRYLVKRTGEKVFLECVQDMDHENMFWYRQDPGLGLRLIYFSYDVKMKEKGDIPEGYSVSREKKERFSLILESASTNQTSMYLCASVQPSLNTEAFFGQGTRLTVV.

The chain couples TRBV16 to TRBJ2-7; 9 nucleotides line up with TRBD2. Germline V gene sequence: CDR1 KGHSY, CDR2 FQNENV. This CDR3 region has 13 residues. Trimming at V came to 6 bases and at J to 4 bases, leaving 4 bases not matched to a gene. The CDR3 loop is CASRQGLAYEQYF. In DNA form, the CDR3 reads TGTGCCAGCAGGCAGGGACTAGCTTACGAGCAGTACTTC.

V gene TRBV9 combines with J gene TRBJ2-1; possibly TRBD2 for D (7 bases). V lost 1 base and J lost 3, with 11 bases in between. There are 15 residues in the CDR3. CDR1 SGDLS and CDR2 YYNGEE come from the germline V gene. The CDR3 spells CASSVWGGGYNEQFF. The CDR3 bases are TGTGCCAGCAGCGTATGGGGGGGCGGCTACAATGAGCAGTTCTTC. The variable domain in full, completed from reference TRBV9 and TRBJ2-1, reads DSGVTQTPKHLITATGQRVTLRCSPRSGDLSVYWYQQSLDQGLQFLIQYYNGEERAKGNILERFSAQQFPDLHSELNLSSLELGDSALYFCASSVWGGGYNEQFFGPGTRLTVL.

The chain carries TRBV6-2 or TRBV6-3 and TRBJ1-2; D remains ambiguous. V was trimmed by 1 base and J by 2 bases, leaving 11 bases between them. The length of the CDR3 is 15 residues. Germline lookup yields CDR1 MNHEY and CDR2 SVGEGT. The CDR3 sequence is CASSYYRENNYGYTF. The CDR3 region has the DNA TGTGCCAGCAGTTACTACAGAGAAAACAACTATGGCTACACCTTC.

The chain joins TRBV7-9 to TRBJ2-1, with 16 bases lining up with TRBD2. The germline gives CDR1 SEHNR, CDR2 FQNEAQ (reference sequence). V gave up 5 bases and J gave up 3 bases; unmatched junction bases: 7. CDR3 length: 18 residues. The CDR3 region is CASSPGTSGRAYYNEQFF. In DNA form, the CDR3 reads TGTGCCAGCAGCCCCGGGACTAGCGGGAGGGCGTACTACAATGAGCAGTTCTTC.

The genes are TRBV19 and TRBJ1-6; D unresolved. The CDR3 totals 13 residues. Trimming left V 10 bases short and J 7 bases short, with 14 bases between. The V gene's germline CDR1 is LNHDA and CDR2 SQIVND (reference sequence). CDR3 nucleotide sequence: TGTGCCACCGCCTCGGCCGGGAATTCACCCCTCCACTTT. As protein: CATASAGNSPLHF. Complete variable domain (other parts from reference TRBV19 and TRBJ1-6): DGGITQSPKYLFRKEGQNVTLSCEQNLNHDAMYWYRQDPGQGLRLIYYSQIVNDFQKGDIAEGYSVSREKKESFPLTVTSAQKNPTAFYLCATASAGNSPLHFGNGTRLTVT.

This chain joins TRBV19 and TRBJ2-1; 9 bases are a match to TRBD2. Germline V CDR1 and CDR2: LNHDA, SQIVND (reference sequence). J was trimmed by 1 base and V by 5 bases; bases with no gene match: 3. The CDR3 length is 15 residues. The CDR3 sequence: CASSGTSLSYNEQFF. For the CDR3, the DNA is TGTGCCAGTAGTGGGACTAGCCTATCCTACAATGAGCAGTTCTTC. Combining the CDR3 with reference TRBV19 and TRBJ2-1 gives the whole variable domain DGGITQSPKYLFRKEGQNVTLSCEQNLNHDAMYWYRQDPGQGLRLIYYSQIVNDFQKGDIAEGYSVSREKKESFPLTVTSAQKNPTAFYLCASSGTSLSYNEQFFGPGTRLTVL.

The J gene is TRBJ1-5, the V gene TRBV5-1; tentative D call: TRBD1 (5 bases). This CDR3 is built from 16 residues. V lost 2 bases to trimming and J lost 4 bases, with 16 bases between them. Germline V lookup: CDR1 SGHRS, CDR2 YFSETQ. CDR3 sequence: CASSLEPRGVNQPQHF. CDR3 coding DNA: TGCGCCAGCAGCTTAGAACCTAGGGGCGTAAATCAGCCCCAGCATTTT.

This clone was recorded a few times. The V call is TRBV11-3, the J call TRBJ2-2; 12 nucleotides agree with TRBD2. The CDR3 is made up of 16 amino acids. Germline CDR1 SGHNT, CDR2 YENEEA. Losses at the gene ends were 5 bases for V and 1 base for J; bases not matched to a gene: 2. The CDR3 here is CASSEGLAGNTGELFF. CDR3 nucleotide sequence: TGTGCCAGCAGCGAGGGACTAGCGGGGAACACCGGGGAGCTGTTTTTT.